The entry below describes one T cell receptor beta chain. Antigen: not known. Original processing methods: After removing out-of-frame reads, approximately 2.2 million distinct TCRbeta sequences remained. The repertoire was sequenced with immunoSEQ multiplex PCR; TCRdb's copy has only in-frame clones and lacks some. The DNA was the basis for D and trimming; V, J and clone size are from that table. This table holds about 64,000 clones, roughly three quarters found once. This entry comes from a study of memory CD4+ T cells and cytomegalovirus serostatus. Germline CDR1 reads SGHRS; CDR2 reads YFSETQ. Unmatched junction bases numbered 8, after V lost 4 bases and J lost 6 bases. The CDR3 sequence is 15 residues long. Single viable CD3+CD4+CD8-CD45RO+ cells were sorted as the memory CD4+ T cells. Study observations and caveats: Each of 65 to 70 CMV-associated TCRbeta sequences occurred in one to five individuals.

The sample taken for sequencing was memory CD4+ T cells from blood. This TCR derives from an adult in good health and CMV-seronegative. The J gene is TRBJ2-1, the V gene TRBV5-1, with 9 bases fitting TRBD2. The CDR3 loop reads CASSGLAGDGNEQFF. CDR3 in DNA: TGCGCCAGCAGCGGCTTAGCGGGGGACGGCAATGAGCAGTTCTTC.